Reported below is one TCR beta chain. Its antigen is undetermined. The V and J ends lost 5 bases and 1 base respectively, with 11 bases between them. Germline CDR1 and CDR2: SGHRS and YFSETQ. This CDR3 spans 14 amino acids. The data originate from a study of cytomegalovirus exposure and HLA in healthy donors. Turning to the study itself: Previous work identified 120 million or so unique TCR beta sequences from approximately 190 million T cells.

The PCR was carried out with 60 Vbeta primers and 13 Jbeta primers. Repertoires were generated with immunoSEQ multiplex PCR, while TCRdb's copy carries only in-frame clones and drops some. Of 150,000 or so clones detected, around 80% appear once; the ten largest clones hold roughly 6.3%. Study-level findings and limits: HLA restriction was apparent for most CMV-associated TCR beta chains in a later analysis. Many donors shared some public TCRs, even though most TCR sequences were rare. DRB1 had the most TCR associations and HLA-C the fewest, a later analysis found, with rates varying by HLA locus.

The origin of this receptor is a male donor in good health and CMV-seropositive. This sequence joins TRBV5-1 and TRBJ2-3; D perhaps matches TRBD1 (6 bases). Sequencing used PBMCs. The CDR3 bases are TGCGCCAGCAGTTTCCGGACAGGCACAGATACGCAGTATTTT. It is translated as CASSFRTGTDTQYF. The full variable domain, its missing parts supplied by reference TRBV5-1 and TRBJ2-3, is KAGVTQTPRYLIKTRGQQVTLSCSPISGHRSVSWYQQTPGQGLQFLFEYFSETQRNKGNFPGRFSGRQFSNSRSEMNVSTLELGDSALYLCASSFRTGTDTQYFGPGTRLTVL.